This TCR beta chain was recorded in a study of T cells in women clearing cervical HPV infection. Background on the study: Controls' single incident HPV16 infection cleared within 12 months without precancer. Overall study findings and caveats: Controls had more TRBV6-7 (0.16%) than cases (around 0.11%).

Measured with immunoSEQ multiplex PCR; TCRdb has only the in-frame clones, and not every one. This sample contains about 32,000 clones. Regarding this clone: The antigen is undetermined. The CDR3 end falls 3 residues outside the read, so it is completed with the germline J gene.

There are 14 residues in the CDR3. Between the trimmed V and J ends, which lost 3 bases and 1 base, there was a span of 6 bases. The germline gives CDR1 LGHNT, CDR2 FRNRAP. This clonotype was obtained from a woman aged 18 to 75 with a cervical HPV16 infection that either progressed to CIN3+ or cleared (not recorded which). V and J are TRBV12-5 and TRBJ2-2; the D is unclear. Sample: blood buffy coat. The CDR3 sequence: CASGFGLNTGELFF. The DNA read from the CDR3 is TGTGCTAGTGGTTTTGGGCTGAACACCGGGGAG.